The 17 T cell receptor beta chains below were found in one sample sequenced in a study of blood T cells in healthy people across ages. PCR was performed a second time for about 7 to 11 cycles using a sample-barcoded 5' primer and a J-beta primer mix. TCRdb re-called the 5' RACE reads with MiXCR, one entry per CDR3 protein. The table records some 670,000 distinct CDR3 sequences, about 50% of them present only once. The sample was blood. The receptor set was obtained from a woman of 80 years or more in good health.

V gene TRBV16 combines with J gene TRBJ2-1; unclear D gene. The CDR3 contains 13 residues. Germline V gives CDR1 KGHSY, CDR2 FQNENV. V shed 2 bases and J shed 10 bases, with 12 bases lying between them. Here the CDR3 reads CASSQGSAREQFF. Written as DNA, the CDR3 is TGTGCCAGCAGCCAAGGAAGCGCAAGAGAGCAGTTCTTC.

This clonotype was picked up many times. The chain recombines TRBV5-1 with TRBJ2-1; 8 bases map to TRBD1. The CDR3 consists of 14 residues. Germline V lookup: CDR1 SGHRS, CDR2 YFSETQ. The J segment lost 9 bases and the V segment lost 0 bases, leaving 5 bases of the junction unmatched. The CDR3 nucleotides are TGCGCCAGCAGCTTGGTGCAGGGGGCAGGTGAGCAGTTCTTC. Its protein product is CASSLVQGAGEQFF.

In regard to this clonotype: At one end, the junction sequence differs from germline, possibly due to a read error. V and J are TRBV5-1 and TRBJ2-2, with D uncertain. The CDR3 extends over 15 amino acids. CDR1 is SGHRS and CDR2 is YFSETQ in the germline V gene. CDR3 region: CASSFYQANTGELFF. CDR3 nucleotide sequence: TGCGCCAGCAGCTTTTATCAGGCGAATACCGGGGAGCTGTTTTTT.

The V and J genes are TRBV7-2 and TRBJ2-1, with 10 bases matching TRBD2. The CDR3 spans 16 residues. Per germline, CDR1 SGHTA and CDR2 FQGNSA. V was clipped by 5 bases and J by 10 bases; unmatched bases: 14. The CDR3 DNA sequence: TGTGCCAGCAGCCCTAGGGGGGCTAGCGGGAGTAGGGAGCAGTTCTTC. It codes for CASSPRGASGSREQFF. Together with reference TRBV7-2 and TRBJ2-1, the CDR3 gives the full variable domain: GAGVSQSPSNKVTEKGKDVELRCDPISGHTALYWYRQSLGQGLEFLIYFQGNSAPDKSGLPSDRFSAERTGGSVSTLTIQRTQQEDSAVYLCASSPRGASGSREQFFGPGTRLTVL.

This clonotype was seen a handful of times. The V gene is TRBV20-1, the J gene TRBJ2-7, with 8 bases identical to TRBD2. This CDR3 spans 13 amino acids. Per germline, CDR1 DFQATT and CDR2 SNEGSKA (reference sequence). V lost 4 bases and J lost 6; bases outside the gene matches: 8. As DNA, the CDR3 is TGCAGTGCTAAGACGGGACTAGGAGCCGAGCAGTACTTC. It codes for CSAKTGLGAEQYF.

This CDR3 reads CANHCGHHYEQYF. In DNA form, the CDR3 reads TGTGCCAACCACTGCGGCCATCACTACGAGCAGTACTTC. The chain recombines TRBV6-4 with TRBJ2-7; D not resolved. The CDR3 is 13 amino acids. Germline-derived CDR1 and CDR2 are MRHNA and SNTAGT. With 10 bases removed from V and 3 bases from J, the gap between germline ends came to 16 bases.

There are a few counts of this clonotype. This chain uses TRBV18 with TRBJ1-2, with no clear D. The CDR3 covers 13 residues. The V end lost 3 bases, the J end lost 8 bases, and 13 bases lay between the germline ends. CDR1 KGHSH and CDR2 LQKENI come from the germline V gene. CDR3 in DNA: TGTGCCAGCTCACCCAGTTATGTTGGGGGCTACACCTTC. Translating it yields CASSPSYVGGYTF.

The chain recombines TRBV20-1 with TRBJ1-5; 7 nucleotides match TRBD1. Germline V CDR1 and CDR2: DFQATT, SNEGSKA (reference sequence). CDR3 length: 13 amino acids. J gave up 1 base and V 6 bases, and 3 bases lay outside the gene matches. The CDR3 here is CSAPGQSNQPQHF. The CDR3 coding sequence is TGCAGTGCCCCGGGACAGAGCAATCAGCCCCAGCATTTT.

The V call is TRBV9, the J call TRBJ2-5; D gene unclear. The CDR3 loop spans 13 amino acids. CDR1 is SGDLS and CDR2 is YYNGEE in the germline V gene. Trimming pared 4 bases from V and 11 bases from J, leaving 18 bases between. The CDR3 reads CASSLSFSNEQYF. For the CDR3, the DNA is TGTGCCAGCAGCCTCTCATTCTCCAATGAGCAGTACTTC. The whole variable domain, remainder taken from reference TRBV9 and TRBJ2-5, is DSGVTQTPKHLITATGQRVTLRCSPRSGDLSVYWYQQSLDQGLQFLIQYYNGEERAKGNILERFSAQQFPDLHSELNLSSLELGDSALYFCASSLSFSNEQYFGPGTRLLVL.

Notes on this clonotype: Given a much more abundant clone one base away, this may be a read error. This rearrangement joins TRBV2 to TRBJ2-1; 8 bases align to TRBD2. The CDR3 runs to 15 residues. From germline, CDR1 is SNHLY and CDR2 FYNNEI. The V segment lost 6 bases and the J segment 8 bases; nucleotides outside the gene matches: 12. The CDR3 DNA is TGTGCCAGCAGACTTGGACGAGCGGGGGTTGATGAGCAGTTCTTC. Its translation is CASRLGRAGVDEQFF.

CDR3 loop: CASSQGLTAEAFF. The CDR3 nucleotides are TGCGCCAGCAGCCAAGGCTTAACAGCTGAAGCTTTCTTT. This chain joins TRBV4-1 and TRBJ1-1; D remains ambiguous. The CDR3 is 13 amino acids. With 1 base removed from V and 6 bases from J, the gap between germline ends came to 9 bases. Germline assignment: CDR1 MGHRA and CDR2 YSYEKL.

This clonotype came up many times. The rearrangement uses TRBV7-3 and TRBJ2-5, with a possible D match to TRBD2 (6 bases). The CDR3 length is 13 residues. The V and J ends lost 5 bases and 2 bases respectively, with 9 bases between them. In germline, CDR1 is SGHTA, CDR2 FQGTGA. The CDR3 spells CASSQTSQETQYF. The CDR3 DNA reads TGTGCCAGCAGCCAGACTAGTCAAGAGACCCAGTACTTC.

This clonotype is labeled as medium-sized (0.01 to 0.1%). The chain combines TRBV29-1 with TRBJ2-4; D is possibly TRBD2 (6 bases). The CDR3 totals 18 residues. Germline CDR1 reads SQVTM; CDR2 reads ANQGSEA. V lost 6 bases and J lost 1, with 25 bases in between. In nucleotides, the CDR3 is TGCAGCGTCCGGAACAACCAGATAGCCGGGGGTGCCAAAAACATTCAGTACTTC. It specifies CSVRNNQIAGGAKNIQYF.

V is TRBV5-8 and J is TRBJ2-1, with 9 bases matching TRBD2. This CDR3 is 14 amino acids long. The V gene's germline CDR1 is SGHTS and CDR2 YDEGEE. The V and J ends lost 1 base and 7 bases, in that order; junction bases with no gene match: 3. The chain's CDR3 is CASSLPSGVNEQFF. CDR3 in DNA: TGTGCCAGCAGCTTGCCTAGCGGGGTAAATGAGCAGTTCTTC.

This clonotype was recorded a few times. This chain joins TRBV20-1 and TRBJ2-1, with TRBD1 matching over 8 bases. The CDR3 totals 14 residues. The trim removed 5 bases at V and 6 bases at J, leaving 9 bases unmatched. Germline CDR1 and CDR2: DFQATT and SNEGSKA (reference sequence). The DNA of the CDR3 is TGCAGTGCTCAGGGGGCGAGTCCCGCCAATGAGCAGTTCTTC. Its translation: CSAQGASPANEQFF.

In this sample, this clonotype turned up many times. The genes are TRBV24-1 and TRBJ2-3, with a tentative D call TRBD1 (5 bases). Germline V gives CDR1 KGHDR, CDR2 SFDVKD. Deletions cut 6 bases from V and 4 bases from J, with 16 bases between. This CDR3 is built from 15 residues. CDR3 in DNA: TGTGCCACCAGTTCCCCCCAGGGTCTACCAGATACGCAGTATTTT. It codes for CATSSPQGLPDTQYF.

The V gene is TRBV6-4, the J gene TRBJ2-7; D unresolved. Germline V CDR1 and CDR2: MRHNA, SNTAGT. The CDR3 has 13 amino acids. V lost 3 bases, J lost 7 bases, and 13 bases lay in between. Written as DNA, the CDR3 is TGTGCCAGCAGTGATACCGGAAACAATGAGCAGTACTTC. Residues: CASSDTGNNEQYF.